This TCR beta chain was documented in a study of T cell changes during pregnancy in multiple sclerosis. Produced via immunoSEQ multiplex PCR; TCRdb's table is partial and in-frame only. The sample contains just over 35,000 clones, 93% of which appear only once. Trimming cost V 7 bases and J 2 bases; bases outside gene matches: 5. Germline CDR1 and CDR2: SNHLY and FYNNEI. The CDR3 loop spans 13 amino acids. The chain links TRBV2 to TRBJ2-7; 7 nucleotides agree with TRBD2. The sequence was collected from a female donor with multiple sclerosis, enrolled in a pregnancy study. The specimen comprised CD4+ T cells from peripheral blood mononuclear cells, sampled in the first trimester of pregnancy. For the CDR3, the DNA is TGTGCCAGCACAGAGGGGAGGGCCTACGAGCAGTACTTC. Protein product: CASTEGRAYEQYF.